One and the same sample provided the 20 T cell receptor beta chains below, sequenced in a study of ipilimumab plus nivolumab after autologous stem cell transplantation. This table comes from immunoSEQ multiplex PCR, and its TCRdb copy is limited to in-frame clones, with some not included. The sample records tens of thousands of clones, nearly 95% being singletons. Sequencing was performed on PBMCs, taken in a trial of ipilimumab plus nivolumab as post-transplant consolidation. The receptors derive from a male donor with multiple myeloma.

The V gene is TRBV5-4, the J gene TRBJ1-2; D gene uncertain. Per the germline V gene, CDR1 is SGHNT and CDR2 is YYREEE (reference sequence). Deletions cut 1 base from V and 4 bases from J, with 11 bases between. This CDR3 comprises 14 residues. CDR3 in DNA: TGTGCCAGCAGCTTGACTGGGATTCTCTATGGCTACACCTTC. Amino acid sequence: CASSLTGILYGYTF. Supplemented by reference TRBV5-4 and TRBJ1-2, the full variable domain reads ETGVTQSPTHLIKTRGQQVTLRCSSQSGHNTVSWYQQALGQGPQFIFQYYREEENGRGNFPPRFSGLQFPNYSSELNVNALELDDSALYLCASSLTGILYGYTFGSGTRLTVV.

The chain uses TRBV19 and TRBJ2-2; 11 positions match TRBD2. Per germline, CDR1 LNHDA and CDR2 SQIVND (reference sequence). The CDR3 runs 17 residues. V shed 4 bases and J 6 bases; nucleotides not matched to a gene: 10. The CDR3 DNA is TGTGCCAGTAGTAAAGCCACTAGCGGGAGCTTAGCCGGGGAGCTGTTTTTT. As protein: CASSKATSGSLAGELFF.

The chain uses TRBV6-4 and TRBJ1-5; the match to TRBD1 covers 9 bases. Germline CDR1 MRHNA, CDR2 SNTAGT. Trimming removed 8 bases from V and 6 bases from J; junction bases left unmatched: 8. This CDR3 is built from 14 residues. Here the CDR3 DNA reads TGTGCCAGCTCCCGGACAGGGGTCGGTCAGCCCCAGCATTTT. Translated, it gives CASSRTGVGQPQHF.

V usage is TRBV4-3 and J usage is TRBJ2-3; possible D gene TRBD2, 5 bases. The CDR3 contains 17 residues. Germline V lookup: CDR1 LGHNA, CDR2 YSLEER. Trimming stripped 1 base from V and 0 bases from J, with 14 bases between. The CDR3 bases are TGCGCCAGCAGCCAAGTAGCTACGAGCGGAAGCACAGATACGCAGTATTTT. Protein sequence: CASSQVATSGSTDTQYF.

This chain connects TRBV28 to TRBJ1-1, with D maybe TRBD1 (6 bases). In germline, CDR1 is MDHEN, CDR2 SYDVKM. CDR3 size: 14 residues. V shed 3 bases and J shed 1 base, with 9 bases lying between them. DNA for the CDR3: TGTGCCAGCAGTTTGGGGGGCGCGAACACTGAAGCTTTCTTT. It is translated as CASSLGGANTEAFF.

The chain carries TRBV5-1 and TRBJ1-4; no definite D call. The CDR3 covers 14 residues. V lost 5 bases to trimming and J lost 5 bases, with 13 bases between them. Per germline, CDR1 SGHRS and CDR2 YFSETQ. CDR3 loop: CASRRNPGNEKLFF. As DNA, the CDR3 is TGCGCCAGCAGACGGAACCCGGGGAATGAAAAACTGTTTTTT. Based on the CDR3 plus reference TRBV5-1 and TRBJ1-4, the full variable domain is KAGVTQTPRYLIKTRGQQVTLSCSPISGHRSVSWYQQTPGQGLQFLFEYFSETQRNKGNFPGRFSGRQFSNSRSEMNVSTLELGDSALYLCASRRNPGNEKLFFGSGTQLSVL.

The J gene is TRBJ2-7, the V gene TRBV19; 8 nucleotides line up with TRBD2. V lost 6 bases to trimming and J lost 2 bases; unmatched junction nucleotides: 9. This CDR3 has 15 amino acids. Per the germline V gene, CDR1 is LNHDA and CDR2 is SQIVND (reference sequence). The DNA of the CDR3 is TGTGCCAGTAGCAACATAGCGGGACCGGCCTACGAGCAGTACTTC. Its protein product is CASSNIAGPAYEQYF. The complete variable domain, with remaining parts taken from reference TRBV19 and TRBJ2-7, reads DGGITQSPKYLFRKEGQNVTLSCEQNLNHDAMYWYRQDPGQGLRLIYYSQIVNDFQKGDIAEGYSVSREKKESFPLTVTSAQKNPTAFYLCASSNIAGPAYEQYFGPGTRLTVT.

V and J are TRBV6-6 and TRBJ2-5, with 7 bases that match TRBD2. The CDR3 has 12 residues. From germline, CDR1 is MNHNY and CDR2 SVGAGI (reference sequence). Trimming at V came to 7 bases and at J to 5 bases, leaving 4 bases not matched to a gene. CDR3 DNA sequence: TGTGCCAGCACCCACGGGGGGGAGACCCAGTACTTC. Amino acid sequence: CASTHGGETQYF.

The chain has TRBV11-2 and TRBJ2-4, with D perhaps matching TRBD2 (6 bases). Germline assignment: CDR1 SGHAT and CDR2 FQNNGV. The CDR3 consists of 14 residues. V lost 2 bases to trimming and J lost 4 bases, with 9 bases between them. The CDR3 nucleotides read TGTGCCAGCAGCTTATATGGGGGGAAAAACATTCAGTACTTC. This encodes CASSLYGGKNIQYF.

This chain connects TRBV28 to TRBJ1-1; a weak D match, TRBD1 (6 bases). The germline V and J ends were trimmed by 6 bases and 0 bases, with 20 bases remaining between them. This CDR3 contains 17 residues. Looked up from germline, CDR1 is MDHEN and CDR2 is SYDVKM. The chain's CDR3 is CASRRGAIGAMNTEAFF. The CDR3 coding sequence is TGTGCCAGCAGGAGGGGGGCAATCGGAGCGATGAACACTGAAGCTTTCTTT. Looking up the rest from reference TRBV28 and TRBJ1-1 gives the full variable domain: DVKVTQSSRYLVKRTGEKVFLECVQDMDHENMFWYRQDPGLGLRLIYFSYDVKMKEKGDIPEGYSVSREKKERFSLILESASTNQTSMYLCASRRGAIGAMNTEAFFGQGTRLTVV.

The chain combines TRBV15 with TRBJ2-5; a possible D gene is TRBD1 (5 bases). Trimming removed 1 base from V and 1 base from J, with 7 bases in between. The CDR3 spans 14 residues. Germline-derived CDR1 and CDR2 are LNHNV and YYDKDF (reference sequence). The CDR3 reads CATSRARAQETQYF. CDR3 in DNA: TGTGCCACCAGCAGAGCCAGGGCCCAAGAGACCCAGTACTTC.

This clone was detected once. The chain carries TRBV18 and TRBJ1-5; tentative D call: TRBD1 (6 bases). The CDR3 has 16 amino acids. Germline-derived CDR1 and CDR2 are KGHSH and LQKENI. Trimming stripped 5 bases from V and 7 bases from J, with 21 bases between. The CDR3 nucleotides read TGTGCCAGCTCATCCCAACTCGGACAGCACGGCCAGCCCCAGCATTTT. This translates into CASSSQLGQHGQPQHF.

The rearrangement joins TRBV7-2 to TRBJ1-1; no clear D gene. Trimming pared 3 bases from V and 0 bases from J, leaving 5 bases between. Germline values: CDR1 SGHTA, CDR2 FQGNSA. The CDR3 is 13 residues long. The CDR3 sequence is CASSFGMNTEAFF. In DNA, the CDR3 is TGTGCCAGCAGCTTCGGGATGAACACTGAAGCTTTCTTT.

This clone is a singleton in its sample. The gene calls are TRBV7-2 and TRBJ1-2, with 8 bases lining up with TRBD1. Losses at the gene ends were 5 bases for V and 6 bases for J; bases not matched to a gene: 8. In germline, CDR1 is SGHTA, CDR2 FQGNSA. The CDR3 runs 14 residues. Here the CDR3 reads CASSPQTGVHGYTF. The CDR3 coding sequence is TGTGCCAGCAGCCCGCAGACAGGGGTCCATGGCTACACCTTC.

The V and J genes are TRBV18 and TRBJ2-1; D tentatively fits TRBD1 or TRBD2 (5 bases each). The CDR3 sequence is 15 residues long. The germline gives CDR1 KGHSH, CDR2 LQKENI. Trimming took off 3 bases at V and 4 bases at J, with 13 bases between the two ends. The CDR3 is CASSPPGLSYNEQFF. In DNA, the CDR3 is TGTGCCAGCTCACCTCCGGGGCTATCGTACAATGAGCAGTTCTTC.

V is TRBV9 and J is TRBJ2-1; 7 nucleotides line up with TRBD2. J lost 9 bases, V lost 1 base, and 4 bases had no gene match. Germline CDR1 SGDLS, CDR2 YYNGEE. The CDR3 length is 13 residues. CDR3 in amino acids: CASSVSAGVEQFF. DNA of the CDR3: TGTGCCAGCAGCGTAAGTGCGGGAGTTGAGCAGTTCTTC.

This rearrangement joins TRBV19 to TRBJ1-6; D perhaps matches TRBD1 (6 bases). V lost 1 base to trimming and J lost 9 bases, with 13 bases between them. CDR1 and CDR2 from the germline V gene are LNHDA and SQIVND (reference sequence). This CDR3 comprises 15 residues. CDR3 region: CASSIGGGASSPLHF. Written as DNA, the CDR3 is TGTGCCAGTAGTATAGGAGGGGGTGCGAGTTCACCCCTCCACTTT.

V gene TRBV30 combines with J gene TRBJ1-2; D is possibly TRBD1 (5 bases). CDR1 is GTSNPN and CDR2 is SVGIG in the germline V gene (reference sequence). With 3 bases removed from V and 0 bases from J, the gap between germline ends came to 14 bases. CDR3 length: 15 amino acids. Here the CDR3 DNA reads TGTGCCTGGAGGTCGGGGCAGCTCACTAACTATGGCTACACCTTC. Residues: CAWRSGQLTNYGYTF.

This sequence joins TRBV7-3 and TRBJ2-5; 8 bases fit TRBD2. CDR1 SGHTA and CDR2 FQGTGA come from the germline V gene. This CDR3 is 14 amino acids long. J lost 4 bases, V lost 2 bases, and 3 bases had no gene match. The CDR3 DNA sequence: TGTGCCAGCAGCTTAGGGGCGGGAGGAGAGACCCAGTACTTC. This gives the protein CASSLGAGGETQYF.

The V call is TRBV4-3, the J call TRBJ1-1; D not resolved. The CDR3 runs 13 residues. Germline assignment: CDR1 LGHNA and CDR2 YSLEER. V was pared by 4 bases and J by 1 base, with 7 bases between. In DNA form, the CDR3 reads TGCGCCAGCAGCCGGGCGAGGAACACTGAAGCTTTCTTT. Translation gives CASSRARNTEAFF.